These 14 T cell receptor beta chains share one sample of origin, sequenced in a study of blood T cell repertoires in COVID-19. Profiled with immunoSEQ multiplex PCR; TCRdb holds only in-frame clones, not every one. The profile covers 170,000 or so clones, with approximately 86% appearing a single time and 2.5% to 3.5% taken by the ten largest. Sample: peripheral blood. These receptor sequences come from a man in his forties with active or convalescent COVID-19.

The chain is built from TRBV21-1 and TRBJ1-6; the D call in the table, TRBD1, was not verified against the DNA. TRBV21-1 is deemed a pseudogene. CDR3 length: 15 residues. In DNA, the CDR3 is TGTGCCAGCAGCAAGGGCAGCTCCTATAATTCACCCCTCCACTTT. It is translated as CASSKGSSYNSPLHF.

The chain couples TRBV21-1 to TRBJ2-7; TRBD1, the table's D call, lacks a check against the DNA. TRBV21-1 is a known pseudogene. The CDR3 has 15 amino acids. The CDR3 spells CASSKVLQANYEQYF. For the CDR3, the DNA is TGTGCCAGCAGCAAAGTACTGCAGGCGAACTACGAGCAGTACTTC.

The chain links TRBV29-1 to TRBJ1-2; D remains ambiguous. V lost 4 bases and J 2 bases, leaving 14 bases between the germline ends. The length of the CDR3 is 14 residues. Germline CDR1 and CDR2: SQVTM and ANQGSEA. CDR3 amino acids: CSVVRLGGNYGYTF. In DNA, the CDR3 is TGCAGCGTTGTTCGCTTGGGCGGGAACTATGGCTACACCTTC. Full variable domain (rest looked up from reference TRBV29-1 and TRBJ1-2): SAVISQKPSRDICQRGTSLTIQCQVDSQVTMMFWYRQQPGQSLTLIATANQGSEATYESGFVIDKFPISRPNLTFSTLTVSNMSPEDSSIYLCSVVRLGGNYGYTFGSGTRLTVV.

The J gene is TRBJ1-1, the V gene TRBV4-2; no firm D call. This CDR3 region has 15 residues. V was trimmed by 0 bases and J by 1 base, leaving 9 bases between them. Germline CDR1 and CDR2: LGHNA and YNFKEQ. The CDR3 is CASSQEFGENTEAFF. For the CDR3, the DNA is TGTGCCAGCAGCCAAGAATTCGGTGAGAACACTGAAGCTTTCTTT.

The CDR3 sequence is CASSLSSRQFGNQPQHF. DNA of the CDR3: TGTGCCAGCAGCTTAAGTTCTAGGCAGTTCGGTAATCAGCCCCAGCATTTT. V usage is TRBV7-6 and J usage is TRBJ1-5; D is uncertain. This CDR3 region has 17 residues. V dropped 2 bases and J dropped 4 bases, with 18 bases sitting between them. Germline-derived CDR1 and CDR2 are SGHVS and FNYEAQ. The variable domain in full, with the rest retrieved from reference TRBV7-6 and TRBJ1-5, is GAGVSQSPRYKVTKRGQDVALRCDPISGHVSLYWYRQALGQGPEFLTYFNYEAQQDKSGLPNDRFSAERPEGSISTLTIQRTEQRDSAMYRCASSLSSRQFGNQPQHFGDGTRLSIL.

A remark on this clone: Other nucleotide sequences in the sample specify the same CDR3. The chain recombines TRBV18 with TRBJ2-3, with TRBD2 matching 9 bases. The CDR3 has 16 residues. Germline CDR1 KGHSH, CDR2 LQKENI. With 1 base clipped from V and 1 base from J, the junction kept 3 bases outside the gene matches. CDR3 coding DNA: TGTGCCAGCTCACCACGGGTAGCGGGGGGCACAGATACGCAGTATTTT. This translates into CASSPRVAGGTDTQYF. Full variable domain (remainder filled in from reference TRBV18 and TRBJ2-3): NAGVMQNPRHLVRRRGQEARLRCSPMKGHSHVYWYRQLPEEGLKFMVYLQKENIIDESGMPKERFSAEFPKEGPSILRIQQVVRGDSAAYFCASSPRVAGGTDTQYFGPGTRLTVL.

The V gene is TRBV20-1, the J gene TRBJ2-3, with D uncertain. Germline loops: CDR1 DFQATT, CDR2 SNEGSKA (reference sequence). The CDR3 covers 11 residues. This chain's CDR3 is CTGLVTDTQYF. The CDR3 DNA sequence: TGCACTGGGCTGGTAACAGATACGCAGTATTTT.

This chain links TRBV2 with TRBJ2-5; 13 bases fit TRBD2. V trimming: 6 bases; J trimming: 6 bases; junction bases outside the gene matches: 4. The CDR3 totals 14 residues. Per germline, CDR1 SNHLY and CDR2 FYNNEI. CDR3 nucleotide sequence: TGTGCCAGCAGGGGGACTAGCGGGGCAAAGACCCAGTACTTC. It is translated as CASRGTSGAKTQYF.

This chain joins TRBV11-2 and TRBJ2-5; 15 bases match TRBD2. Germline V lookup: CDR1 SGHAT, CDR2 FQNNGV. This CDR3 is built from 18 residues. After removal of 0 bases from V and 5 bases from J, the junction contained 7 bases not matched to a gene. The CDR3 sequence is CASSLDGTSGGRFETQYF. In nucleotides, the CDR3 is TGTGCCAGCAGCTTAGACGGGACTAGCGGGGGGCGCTTTGAGACCCAGTACTTC.

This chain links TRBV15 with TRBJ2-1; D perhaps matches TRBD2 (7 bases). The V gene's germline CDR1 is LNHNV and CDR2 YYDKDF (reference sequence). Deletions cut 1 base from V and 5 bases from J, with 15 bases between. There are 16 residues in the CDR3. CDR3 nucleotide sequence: TGTGCCACCAGCAGAGCTGATACGGGGGGCAACAATGAGCAGTTCTTC. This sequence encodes CATSRADTGGNNEQFF.

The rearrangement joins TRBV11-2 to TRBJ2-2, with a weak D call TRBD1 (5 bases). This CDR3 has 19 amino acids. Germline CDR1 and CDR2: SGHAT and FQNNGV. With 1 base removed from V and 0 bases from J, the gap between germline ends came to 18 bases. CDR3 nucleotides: TGTGCCAGCAGCTTAGCTCTCTTTATAGCCAGGGCGAACACCGGGGAGCTGTTTTTT. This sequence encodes CASSLALFIARANTGELFF.

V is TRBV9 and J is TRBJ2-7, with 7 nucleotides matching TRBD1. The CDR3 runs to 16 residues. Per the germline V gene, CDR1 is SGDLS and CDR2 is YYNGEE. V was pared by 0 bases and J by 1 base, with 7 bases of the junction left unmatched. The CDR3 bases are TGTGCCAGCAGCGTAGCCCGGGACAGTTCATCCTACGAGCAGTACTTC. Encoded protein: CASSVARDSSSYEQYF.

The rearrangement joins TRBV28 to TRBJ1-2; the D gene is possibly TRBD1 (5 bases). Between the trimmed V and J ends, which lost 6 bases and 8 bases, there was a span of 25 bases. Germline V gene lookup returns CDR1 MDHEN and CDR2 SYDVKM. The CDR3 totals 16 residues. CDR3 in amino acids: CASRDTKGLVYEGYTF. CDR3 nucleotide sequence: TGTGCCAGCAGAGATACGAAGGGACTGGTGTATGAGGGCTACACCTTC.

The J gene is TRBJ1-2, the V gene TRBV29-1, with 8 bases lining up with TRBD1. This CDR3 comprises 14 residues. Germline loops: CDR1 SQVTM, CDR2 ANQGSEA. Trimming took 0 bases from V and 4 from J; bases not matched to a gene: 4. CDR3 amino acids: CSVEEAGGGYGYTF. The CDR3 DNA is TGCAGCGTTGAAGAGGCAGGGGGCGGCTATGGCTACACCTTC.